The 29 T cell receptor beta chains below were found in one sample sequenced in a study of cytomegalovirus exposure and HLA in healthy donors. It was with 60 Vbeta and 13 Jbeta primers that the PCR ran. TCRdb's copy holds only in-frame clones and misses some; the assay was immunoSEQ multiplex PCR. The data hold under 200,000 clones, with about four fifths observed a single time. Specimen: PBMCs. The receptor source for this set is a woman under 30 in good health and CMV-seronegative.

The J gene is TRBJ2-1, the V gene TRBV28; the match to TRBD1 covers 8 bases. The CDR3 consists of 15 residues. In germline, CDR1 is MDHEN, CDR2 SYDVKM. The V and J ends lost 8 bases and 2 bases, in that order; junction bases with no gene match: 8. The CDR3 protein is CASLPQGAAYNEQFF. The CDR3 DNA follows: TGTGCCAGCCTTCCCCAGGGGGCGGCCTACAATGAGCAGTTCTTC.

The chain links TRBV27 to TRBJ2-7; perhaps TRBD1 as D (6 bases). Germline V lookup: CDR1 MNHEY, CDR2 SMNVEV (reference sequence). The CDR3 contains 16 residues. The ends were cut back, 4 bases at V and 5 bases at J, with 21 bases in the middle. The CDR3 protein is CASSWSAGEVIHEQYF. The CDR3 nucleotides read TGTGCCAGCAGTTGGTCGGCAGGGGAAGTGATACACGAGCAGTACTTC.

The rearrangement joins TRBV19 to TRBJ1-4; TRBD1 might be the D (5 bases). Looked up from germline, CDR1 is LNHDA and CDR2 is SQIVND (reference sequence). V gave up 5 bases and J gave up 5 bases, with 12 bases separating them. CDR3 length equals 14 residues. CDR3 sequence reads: CASSFRQLNEKLFF. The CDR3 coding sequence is TGTGCCAGTAGTTTTCGACAGCTGAATGAAAAACTGTTTTTT.

The CDR3 is CASSIVVRGKGPGELFF. CDR3 coding DNA: TGTGCCAGTAGTATAGTAGTTAGGGGAAAAGGCCCCGGGGAGCTGTTTTTT. V and J are TRBV19 and TRBJ2-2, with D possibly TRBD1 on 5 matching bases. CDR3 length equals 17 residues. Looked up from germline, CDR1 is LNHDA and CDR2 is SQIVND (reference sequence). Trimming cost V 1 base and J 6 bases, with 18 bases left between them.

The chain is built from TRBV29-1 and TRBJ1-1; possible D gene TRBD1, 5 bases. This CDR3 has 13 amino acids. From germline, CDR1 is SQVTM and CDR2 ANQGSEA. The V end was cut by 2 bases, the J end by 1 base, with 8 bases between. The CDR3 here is CSVERTPNTEAFF. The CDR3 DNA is TGCAGCGTTGAAAGGACACCGAACACTGAAGCTTTCTTT.

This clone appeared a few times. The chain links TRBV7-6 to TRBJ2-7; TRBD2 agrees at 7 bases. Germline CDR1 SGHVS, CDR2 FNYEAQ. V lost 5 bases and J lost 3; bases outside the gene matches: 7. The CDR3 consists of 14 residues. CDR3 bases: TGTGCCAGCAGCCGAGGGAGGGAGGACTACGAGCAGTACTTC. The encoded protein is CASSRGREDYEQYF.

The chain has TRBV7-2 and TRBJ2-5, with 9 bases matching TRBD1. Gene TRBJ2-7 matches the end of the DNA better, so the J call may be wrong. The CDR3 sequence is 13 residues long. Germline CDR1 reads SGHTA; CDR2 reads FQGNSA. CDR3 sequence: CASSSDRGYEQYF. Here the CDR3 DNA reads TGTGCCAGCAGCTCGGACAGGGGATACGAGCAGTACTTC.

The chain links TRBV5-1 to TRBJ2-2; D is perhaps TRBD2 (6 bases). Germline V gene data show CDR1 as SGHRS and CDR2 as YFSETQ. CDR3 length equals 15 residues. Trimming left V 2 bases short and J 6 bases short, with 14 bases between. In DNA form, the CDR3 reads TGCGCCAGCAGCTTTACTAGCTCTAACCCCGGGGAGCTGTTTTTT. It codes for CASSFTSSNPGELFF.

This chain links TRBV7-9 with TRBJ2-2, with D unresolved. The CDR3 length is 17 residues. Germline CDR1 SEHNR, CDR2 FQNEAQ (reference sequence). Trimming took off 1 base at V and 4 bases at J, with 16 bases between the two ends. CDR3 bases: TGTGCCAGCAGCTTAGAGGTGAACTACCGACTCACCGGGGAGCTGTTTTTT. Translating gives CASSLEVNYRLTGELFF.

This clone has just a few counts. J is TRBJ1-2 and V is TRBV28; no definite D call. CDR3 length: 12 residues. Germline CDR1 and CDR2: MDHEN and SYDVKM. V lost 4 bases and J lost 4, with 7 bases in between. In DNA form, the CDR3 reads TGTGCCAGCAGTTACCAGGCCTATGGCTACACCTTC. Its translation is CASSYQAYGYTF.

CDR3 in amino acids: CASSSRLAEYNEQFF. In DNA, the CDR3 is TGTGCCAGCAGCTCCCGACTAGCGGAGTACAATGAGCAGTTCTTC. The chain has TRBV11-2 and TRBJ2-1; TRBD2 aligns across 9 bases. The CDR3 sequence is 15 residues long. J gave up 4 bases and V 4 bases, and 5 bases lay outside the gene matches. Germline V gives CDR1 SGHAT, CDR2 FQNNGV.

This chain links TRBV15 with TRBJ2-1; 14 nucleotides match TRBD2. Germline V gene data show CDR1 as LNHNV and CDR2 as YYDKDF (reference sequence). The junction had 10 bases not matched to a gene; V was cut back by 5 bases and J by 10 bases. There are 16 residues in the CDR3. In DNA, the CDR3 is TGTGCCACCAGCTGGGGGGGCGGACTAGCGGGAGGAGAGCAGTTCTTC. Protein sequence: CATSWGGGLAGGEQFF.

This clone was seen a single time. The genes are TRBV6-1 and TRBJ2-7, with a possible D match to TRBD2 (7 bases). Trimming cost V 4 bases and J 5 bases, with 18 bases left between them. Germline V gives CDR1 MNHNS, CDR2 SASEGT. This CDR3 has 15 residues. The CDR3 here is CASSGVGGASHEQYF. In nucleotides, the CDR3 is TGTGCCAGCAGTGGAGTGGGGGGGGCATCCCACGAGCAGTACTTC.

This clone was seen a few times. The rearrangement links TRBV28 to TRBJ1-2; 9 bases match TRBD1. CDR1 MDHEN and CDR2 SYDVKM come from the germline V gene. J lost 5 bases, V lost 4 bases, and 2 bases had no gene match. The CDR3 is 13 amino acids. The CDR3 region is CASSSGQGYGYTF. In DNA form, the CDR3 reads TGTGCCAGCAGTTCCGGACAGGGGTATGGCTACACCTTC.

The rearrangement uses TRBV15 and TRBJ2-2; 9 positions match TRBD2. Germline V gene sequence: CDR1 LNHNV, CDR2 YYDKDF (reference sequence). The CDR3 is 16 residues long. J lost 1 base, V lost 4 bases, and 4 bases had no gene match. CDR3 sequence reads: CATSTLAGVNTGELFF. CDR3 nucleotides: TGTGCCACCAGCACCTTAGCGGGAGTGAACACCGGGGAGCTGTTTTTT.

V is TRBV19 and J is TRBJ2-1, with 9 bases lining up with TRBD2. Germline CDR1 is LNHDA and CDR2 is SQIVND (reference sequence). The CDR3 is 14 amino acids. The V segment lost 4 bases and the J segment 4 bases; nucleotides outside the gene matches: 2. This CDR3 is CASSNAGGYNEQFF. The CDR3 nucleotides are TGTGCCAGTAGTAATGCGGGAGGGTACAATGAGCAGTTCTTC.

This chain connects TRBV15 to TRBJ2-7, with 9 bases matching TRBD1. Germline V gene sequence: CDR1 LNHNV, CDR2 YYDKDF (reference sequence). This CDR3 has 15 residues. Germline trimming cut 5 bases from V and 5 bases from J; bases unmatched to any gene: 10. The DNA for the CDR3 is TGTGCCACCAGCGGACCGGGACAGGGCTGGGACGAGCAGTACTTC. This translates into CATSGPGQGWDEQYF.

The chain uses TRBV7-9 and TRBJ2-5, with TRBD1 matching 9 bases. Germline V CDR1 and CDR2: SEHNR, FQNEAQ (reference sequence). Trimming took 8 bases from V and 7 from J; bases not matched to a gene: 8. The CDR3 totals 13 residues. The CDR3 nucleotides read TGTGCCAGCCGGGACAGGGACCCGGGGACCCAGTACTTC. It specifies CASRDRDPGTQYF.

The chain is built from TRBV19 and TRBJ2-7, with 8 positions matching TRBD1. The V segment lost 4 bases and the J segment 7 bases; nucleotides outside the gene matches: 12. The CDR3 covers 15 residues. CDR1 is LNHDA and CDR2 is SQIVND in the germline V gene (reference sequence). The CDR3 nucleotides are TGTGCCAGTAGTACCCGACAGGGGACAAGGAGTGAGCAGTACTTC. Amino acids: CASSTRQGTRSEQYF.

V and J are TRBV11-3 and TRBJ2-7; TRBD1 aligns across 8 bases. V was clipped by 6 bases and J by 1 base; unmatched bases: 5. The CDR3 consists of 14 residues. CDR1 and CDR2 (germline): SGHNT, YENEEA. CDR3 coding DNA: TGTGCCAGCAGTTCGGACAGGGTTTCCTACGAGCAGTACTTC. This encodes CASSSDRVSYEQYF.

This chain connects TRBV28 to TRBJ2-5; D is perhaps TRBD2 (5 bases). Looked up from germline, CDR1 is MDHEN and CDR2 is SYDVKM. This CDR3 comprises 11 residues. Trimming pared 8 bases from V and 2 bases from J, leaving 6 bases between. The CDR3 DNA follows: TGTGCCAGCCGGACTCAAGAGACCCAGTACTTC. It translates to CASRTQETQYF.

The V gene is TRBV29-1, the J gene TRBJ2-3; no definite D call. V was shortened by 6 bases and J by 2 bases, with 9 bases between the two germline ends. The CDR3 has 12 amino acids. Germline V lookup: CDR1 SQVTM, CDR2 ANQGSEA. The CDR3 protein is CSVVENTDTQYF. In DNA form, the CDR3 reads TGCAGCGTGGTCGAGAACACAGATACGCAGTATTTT.

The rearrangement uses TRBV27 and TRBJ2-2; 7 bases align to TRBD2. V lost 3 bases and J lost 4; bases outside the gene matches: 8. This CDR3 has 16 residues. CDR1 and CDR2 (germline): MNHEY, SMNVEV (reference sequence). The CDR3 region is CASSFLRERGTGELFF. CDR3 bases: TGTGCCAGCAGTTTTTTGCGGGAGCGAGGCACCGGGGAGCTGTTTTTT.

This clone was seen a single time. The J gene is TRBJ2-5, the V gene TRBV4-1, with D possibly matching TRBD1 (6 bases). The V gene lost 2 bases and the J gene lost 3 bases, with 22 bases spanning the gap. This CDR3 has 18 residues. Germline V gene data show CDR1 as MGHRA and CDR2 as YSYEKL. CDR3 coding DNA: TGCGCCAGCAGCCAATCTGACAGGACAGACTGGTCCGAAGAGACCCAGTACTTC. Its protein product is CASSQSDRTDWSEETQYF.

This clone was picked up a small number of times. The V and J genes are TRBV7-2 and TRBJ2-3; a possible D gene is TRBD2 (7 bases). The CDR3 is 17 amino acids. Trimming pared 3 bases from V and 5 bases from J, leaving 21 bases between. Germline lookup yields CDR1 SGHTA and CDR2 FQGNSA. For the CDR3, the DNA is TGTGCCAGCAGCTTCAGAGGGGGGAGTGGGGGGGGAGATACGCAGTATTTT. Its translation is CASSFRGGSGGGDTQYF.

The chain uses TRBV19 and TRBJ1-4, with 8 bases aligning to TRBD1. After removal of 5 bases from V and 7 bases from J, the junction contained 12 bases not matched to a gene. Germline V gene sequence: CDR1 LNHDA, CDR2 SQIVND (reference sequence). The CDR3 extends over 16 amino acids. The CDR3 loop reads CASSQPSTGGGEKLFF. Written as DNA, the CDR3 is TGTGCCAGTAGTCAACCATCTACAGGGGGAGGTGAAAAACTGTTTTTT.

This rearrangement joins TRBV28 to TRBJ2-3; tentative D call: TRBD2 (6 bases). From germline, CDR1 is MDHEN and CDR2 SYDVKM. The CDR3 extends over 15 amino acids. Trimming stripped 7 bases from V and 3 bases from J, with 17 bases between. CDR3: CASIGVTGLTDTQYF. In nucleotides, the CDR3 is TGTGCCAGCATTGGTGTGACGGGACTGACAGATACGCAGTATTTT.

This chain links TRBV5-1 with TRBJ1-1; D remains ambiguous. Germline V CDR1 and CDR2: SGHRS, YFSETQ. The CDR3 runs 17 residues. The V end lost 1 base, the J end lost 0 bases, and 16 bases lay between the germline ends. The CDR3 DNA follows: TGCGCCAGCAGCTTGTCTTTAAGCATCGGGGTGAACACTGAAGCTTTCTTT. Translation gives CASSLSLSIGVNTEAFF. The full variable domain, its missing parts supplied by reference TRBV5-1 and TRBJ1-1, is KAGVTQTPRYLIKTRGQQVTLSCSPISGHRSVSWYQQTPGQGLQFLFEYFSETQRNKGNFPGRFSGRQFSNSRSEMNVSTLELGDSALYLCASSLSLSIGVNTEAFFGQGTRLTVV.

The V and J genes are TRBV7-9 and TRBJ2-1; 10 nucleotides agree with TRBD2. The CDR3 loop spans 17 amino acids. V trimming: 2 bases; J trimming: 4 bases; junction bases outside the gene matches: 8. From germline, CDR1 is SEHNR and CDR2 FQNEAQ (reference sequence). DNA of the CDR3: TGTGCCAGCAGCTTATCTAAACTAGCGGGACTGTACAATGAGCAGTTCTTC. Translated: CASSLSKLAGLYNEQFF.